Listed below are T cell receptor beta chains from one sample, sequenced in a study of cytomegalovirus exposure and HLA in healthy donors. Here immunoSEQ multiplex PCR was the method, and the copy in TCRdb shows in-frame clones only, minus some. The sample has tens of thousands of clones; 90% to 95% are singletons. Sequencing was performed on PBMCs. Receptor source: a woman aged 18-29 years in good health and CMV-seronegative. Each CDR3 is given with its conserved first and last residue. The order of the fields is D gene, clone size, V gene, J gene, CDR3 DNA, CDR3 protein. D genes are given only for firm matches. Clone size is not always given. Where it is, it says once, few, many or a class for expanded clones.

D gene: -; clone size: -; V gene: TRBV21-1; J gene: TRBJ1-5; CDR3 DNA: TGTGCCAGCAGCAAAGTAAGAGACACCCTCGATCAGCCCCAGCATTTT; CDR3 protein: CASSKVRDTLDQPQHF
D gene: -; clone size: -; V gene: TRBV6-1; J gene: TRBJ1-5; CDR3 DNA: TGTGCCAGCAGTGCAAGCACAGGGTATGATCAGCCCCAGCATTTT; CDR3 protein: CASSASTGYDQPQHF
D gene: TRBD1; clone size: -; V gene: TRBV19; J gene: TRBJ1-5; CDR3 DNA: TGTGCCAGTAGTATCCTCATACTCACAGGGGGCAATCAGCCCCAGCATTTT; CDR3 protein: CASSILILTGGNQPQHF
D gene: TRBD2; clone size: few; V gene: TRBV9; J gene: TRBJ2-2; CDR3 DNA: TGTGCCAGCAGCGTAGCAGCGGGGATTACCACCGGGGAGCTGTTTTTT; CDR3 protein: CASSVAAGITTGELFF
D gene: TRBD1; clone size: -; V gene: TRBV7-3; J gene: TRBJ1-1; CDR3 DNA: TGTGCCAGCAGCTTATTCGGACAGGGTAGGACTGAAGCTTTCTTT; CDR3 protein: CASSLFGQGRTEAFF
D gene: -; clone size: -; V gene: TRBV11-2; J gene: TRBJ1-1; CDR3 DNA: TGTGCCAGCAGATCAGCTGGGGGAGGAGACACTGAAGCTTTCTTT; CDR3 protein: CASRSAGGGDTEAFF
D gene: -; clone size: -; V gene: TRBV30; J gene: TRBJ2-1; CDR3 DNA: TGTGCCTGGAGTAAGAGCTCCTACAATGAGCAGTTCTTC; CDR3 protein: CAWSKSSYNEQFF
D gene: -; clone size: -; V gene: TRBV19; J gene: TRBJ1-4; CDR3 DNA: TGTGCCAGTAGTTCTGTAGGGGCAACTAATGAAAAACTGTTTTTT; CDR3 protein: CASSSVGATNEKLFF
D gene: -; clone size: -; V gene: TRBV7-9; J gene: TRBJ1-6; CDR3 DNA: TGTGCCAGCAGCTTTGAACAGAATAATTCACCCCTCCACTTT; CDR3 protein: CASSFEQNNSPLHF
D gene: -; clone size: -; V gene: TRBV4-1; J gene: TRBJ2-3; CDR3 DNA: TGCGCCAGCAGCCTTGACATGGTCAGAACAGATACGCAGTATTTT; CDR3 protein: CASSLDMVRTDTQYF
D gene: -; clone size: -; V gene: TRBV6-1; J gene: TRBJ1-2; CDR3 DNA: TGTGCCAGCAAAGGGGAGGAGTATGGCTACACCTTC; CDR3 protein: CASKGEEYGYTF
D gene: -; clone size: -; V gene: TRBV18; J gene: TRBJ1-5; CDR3 DNA: TGTGCCAGCTCACCAGGGGCACAGGGCGCCCAGGCCCAGCATTTT; CDR3 protein: CASSPGAQGAQAQHF
D gene: TRBD2; clone size: -; V gene: TRBV7-6; J gene: TRBJ2-2; CDR3 DNA: TGTGCCAGCAGCTTACTAGCGGGGGGGCCGGGCACCGGGGAGCTGTTTTTT; CDR3 protein: CASSLLAGGPGTGELFF
D gene: TRBD1; clone size: -; V gene: TRBV9; J gene: TRBJ2-5; CDR3 DNA: TGTGCCAGCAGCGTTTCCGGGACAGCACAAGAGACCCAGTACTTC; CDR3 protein: CASSVSGTAQETQYF
D gene: TRBD1; clone size: once; V gene: TRBV27; J gene: TRBJ1-2; CDR3 DNA: TGTGCCAGCAGTTTAGTCCGGGACAGGGCGTCCTGGGGCTATGGCTACACCTTC; CDR3 protein: CASSLVRDRASWGYGYTF
D gene: -; clone size: -; V gene: TRBV29-1; J gene: TRBJ1-4; CDR3 DNA: TGCAGCGTTGAAGTGGCCCAGTCCTCGTCGCTGTTTTTT; CDR3 protein: CSVEVAQSSSLFF
D gene: -; clone size: -; V gene: TRBV7-9; J gene: TRBJ2-3; CDR3 DNA: TGTGCCAGCAGTCTACAGAGTAAGGATACGCAGTATTTT; CDR3 protein: CASSLQSKDTQYF
D gene: -; clone size: -; V gene: TRBV7-2; J gene: TRBJ1-2; CDR3 DNA: TGTGCCAGCAGCCAACAGCAGGGTTATGGCTACACCTTC; CDR3 protein: CASSQQQGYGYTF